This entry lists 3 T cell receptor beta chains sequenced from one sample in a study of shared T cell receptors in the human thymus. Sequencing used immunoSEQ multiplex PCR; TCRdb keeps in-frame clones, though not all of them. The table has roughly 550,000 clones, around 78% seen once. The sample was also linked to a second study, of human thymus T cells.

The sequenced material came from thymocytes. Every receptor here comes from a boy younger than two with a congenital heart defect.

In the case of this clone: This same CDR3 is encoded by further DNA sequences in the sample. This chain links TRBV9 with TRBJ2-3; TRBD2 matches 8 bases. Germline V gene sequence: CDR1 SGDLS, CDR2 YYNGEE. With 2 bases clipped from V and 0 bases from J, the junction kept 2 bases outside the gene matches. CDR3 size: 15 residues. CDR3 in amino acids: CASSVGGGSTDTQYF. The CDR3 nucleotides are TGTGCCAGCAGCGTCGGGGGGGGGAGCACAGATACGCAGTATTTT.

There are a few counts of this clone. The chain recombines TRBV7-8 with TRBJ2-2; 15 bases fit TRBD2. The germline CDR1 and CDR2 sequences are SGHVS and FQNEAQ. Trimming at V came to 5 bases and at J to 2 bases, leaving 6 bases not matched to a gene. This CDR3 region has 18 residues. The CDR3 here is CASSPGLAGGLNTGELFF. CDR3 nucleotides: TGTGCCAGCAGCCCCGGACTAGCGGGAGGGTTAAACACCGGGGAGCTGTTTTTT.

The gene calls are TRBV21-1 and TRBJ2-7; the table's D call of TRBD2 was not tested on the DNA. TRBV21-1 is a listed pseudogene. This CDR3 has 16 residues. Here the CDR3 DNA reads TGTGCCAGCAGCAAAGGGGCTAGCGGACCCTTCTACGAGCAGTACTTC. It yields the protein CASSKGASGPFYEQYF.